These 6 T cell receptor beta chains were sequenced from one sample in a study of siplizumab effects on memory and regulatory T cells. The assay was immunoSEQ multiplex PCR, and TCRdb's table has in-frame clones only and misses some. The sample contains about 98,000 clones, around 90% of which appear only once. Sequenced: CD4+ T cells sorted from blood. The receptors here all came from a human donor in good health.

Only one count was recorded for this clone. The rearrangement joins TRBV28 to TRBJ2-7; 8 bases are shared with TRBD2. V shed 8 bases, J shed 0 bases, and the junction held 6 bases outside the gene matches. The CDR3 consists of 14 residues. From germline, CDR1 is MDHEN and CDR2 SYDVKM. The CDR3, as DNA: TGTGCCAGCGGCGGGGGGTGGCCCTCCTACGAGCAGTACTTC. As protein: CASGGGWPSYEQYF.

CDR3 in DNA: TGTGCCAGCAGTCTTTTAGCGGGAGTCGGCGAGCAGTACTTC. Protein product: CASSLLAGVGEQYF. The V call is TRBV28, the J call TRBJ2-7; 9 bases align to TRBD2. The CDR3 covers 14 residues. In germline, CDR1 is MDHEN, CDR2 SYDVKM. The V and J ends lost 5 bases and 6 bases, in that order; junction bases with no gene match: 8.

The rearrangement uses TRBV2 and TRBJ2-2, with unresolved D. The CDR3 length is 13 residues. Germline CDR1 SNHLY, CDR2 FYNNEI. Trimming left V 4 bases short and J 4 bases short, with 7 bases between. This CDR3 is CASSGHRTGELFF. CDR3 DNA sequence: TGTGCCAGCAGTGGACACCGCACCGGGGAGCTGTTTTTT.

This CDR3 is CASIRAGQIYEQYF. Here the CDR3 DNA reads TGTGCCAGCATACGGGCGGGACAGATTTACGAGCAGTACTTC. The chain joins TRBV28 to TRBJ2-7, with a weak D call TRBD1 (7 bases). Germline CDR1 MDHEN, CDR2 SYDVKM. With 7 bases removed from V and 4 bases from J, the gap between germline ends came to 17 bases. The CDR3 loop spans 14 amino acids.

CDR3 protein: CASRRSNEQFF. CDR3 in DNA: TGTGCCAGCCGGCGGAGCAATGAGCAGTTCTTC. The chain recombines TRBV19 with TRBJ2-1; D is undetermined. With 9 bases removed from V and 6 bases from J, the gap between germline ends came to 9 bases. Germline V gives CDR1 LNHDA, CDR2 SQIVND (reference sequence). CDR3 length equals 11 residues.

V is TRBV20-1 and J is TRBJ2-7; D possibly matches TRBD1 or TRBD2 (5 bases each). CDR1 is DFQATT and CDR2 is SNEGSKA in the germline V gene (reference sequence). This CDR3 spans 11 amino acids. V was cut by 6 bases and J by 3 bases, with 9 bases left in between. CDR3 in DNA: TGCAGTGCCGGGGCCATCTACGAGCAGTACTTC. Protein: CSAGAIYEQYF.